This record covers a single TCR beta chain. Its target antigen remains unknown. No base qualities exist here, and no much larger clone lies one base off it. Trimmed from V: 3 bases; trimmed from J: 8 bases; junction bases lacking a gene match: 9. The CDR3 runs 15 residues from the cysteine to the phenylalanine. Only the CDR3 DNA is retained, 45 bases long and in frame from the first base. CDR1 and CDR2, looked up from the germline V gene (reference sequence), are SEHNR and FQNEAQ. The sample was run on an Illumina HiSeq 2500. Quantitative 5'-RACE with molecular barcodes was used to prepare TCR beta libraries. As for the original processing: Disease-linked TCR variants were identified with a new computational method built on a probabilistic model of VDJ rearrangement. The raw public data were reprocessed by TCRdb itself: fastp quality trimming at Q25, MiXCR clonotype calling, in-frame beta chains only. Rows are unified per CDR3 protein, each entry keeping the most common DNA and genes. TCRdb's processing, not the authors', yielded these V and J calls. The sample contains a few hundred thousand distinct CDR3 sequences, about 20% of them found a single time. Together, the top ten hold around 16% of the sample.

These data come from a study of CD8 T cells in ankylosing spondylitis (dated by TCRdb to 2016 to 2017). Describing the broader study: The study profiled T cell receptor beta repertoires in healthy donors and ankylosing spondylitis patients to find disease-linked TCR variants. Peripheral blood was sampled, and synovial fluid was also collected from ankylosing spondylitis patients. The whole study cohort included about a hundred healthy donors and around 24 ankylosing spondylitis patients.

The paper's findings and limits, for the study overall: Some motif variants were previously reported in synovial fluid and blood of reactive arthritis patients, suggesting common disease-initiation mechanisms. A TCR beta motif of several highly homologous amino acid variants appeared characteristic of blood from ankylosing spondylitis patients. The disease-linked clones had a CD8+ phenotype and were found at relatively low frequencies in peripheral blood. The disease-linked clones were reported as significantly enriched in matched synovial fluid samples from ankylosing spondylitis patients.

Sequenced sample: blood, either unsorted or a sorted T cell fraction (not recorded which). The sequence links TRBV7-9 to TRBJ2-1, and TRBD2 aligns with 8 junction nucleotides. The TCR was taken from a male donor with ankylosing spondylitis. The sequenced DNA is TGTGCCAGCAGCTTCACTAGCGGACCAGACGATGAGCAGTTCTTC. It is translated as CASSFTSGPDDEQFF.